The present T cell receptor (beta chain) was sequenced within a study of chemoradiotherapy in HPV16-positive cancers. About the study: Candidate HPV-specific clones and shared TCR motifs came from a couple of HPV16-positive patients. General study points: In HPV16-positive patients, HPV-responsive T-cell expansion tracked better recurrence-free survival. HPV-specific T cells were functionally defined from only a couple of HPV16-positive patients. During treatment, candidate HPV-specific clones and E7-related motifs expanded in tumor.

V lost 1 base and J lost 5, with 10 bases in between. The CDR3 is 14 amino acids. The germline V gene has CDR1 SGHRS and CDR2 YFSETQ. Notes on this clone: Its matching antigen is unknown.

Here immunoSEQ multiplex PCR was the method, and the copy in TCRdb shows in-frame clones only, minus some. The sample holds around 300 clones, roughly 90% seen once. The chain uses TRBV5-1 and TRBJ2-1, with D possibly matching TRBD1 (6 bases). The specimen was tumor tissue, collected from a patient who underwent chemoradiotherapy. This TCR was sampled from a human donor with HPV-associated anogenital cancer. This CDR3 is CASSLNRADNEQFF. CDR3 nucleotides: TGCGCCAGCAGCTTGAACAGGGCCGACAATGAGCAGTTCTTC. Variable domain in full (rest from reference TRBV5-1 and TRBJ2-1): KAGVTQTPRYLIKTRGQQVTLSCSPISGHRSVSWYQQTPGQGLQFLFEYFSETQRNKGNFPGRFSGRQFSNSRSEMNVSTLELGDSALYLCASSLNRADNEQFFGPGTRLTVL.